The clone carrying this T cell receptor beta chain was seen a handful of times. Antigen specificity is unknown. The sample belongs to a study of regulatory T cells in long-lasting Graves disease. Building of the TCR beta libraries involved iRepertoire HTBI primers and Arm-PCR of CDR3 regions. MiXCR, run by TCRdb on the multiplex PCR reads, gives a single entry per CDR3 protein. The sample contains approximately 440,000 distinct CDR3 sequences, less than 25% of which appear only once. The time point: persistent/refractory GD, antithyroid drugs over 5 years with positive TRAb. Isolated PBMC RNA provided the starting material for the TCR library. American Thyroid Association guidelines served as the basis for diagnosing Graves' disease. As collected, the peripheral blood samples measured 7 to 9.5 milliliters each and went into EDTA tubes. Germline values: CDR1 SEHNR, CDR2 FQNEAQ (reference sequence). The CDR3 covers 20 residues. The V segment lost 1 base and the J segment 0 bases; nucleotides outside the gene matches: 12.

Study-wide results and limits: Persistent Graves' disease cases displayed lower TCR diversity than newly diagnosed ones. Persistent disease samples used TRBV28, TRBJ1-2 and TRBJ2-5 preferentially.

Sequencing was performed on peripheral blood mononuclear cells (PBMCs), taken when the disease was refractory, from a patient treated with antithyroid drugs. The chain is built from TRBV7-9 and TRBJ1-5; 10 bases line up with TRBD1. The clonotype was recovered from a female donor with Graves disease. The CDR3 is CASSLGTGTGAVRSNQPQHF. CDR3 in DNA: TGTGCCAGCAGCTTAGGTACCGGGACAGGGGCTGTTCGTAGCAATCAGCCCCAGCATTTT.